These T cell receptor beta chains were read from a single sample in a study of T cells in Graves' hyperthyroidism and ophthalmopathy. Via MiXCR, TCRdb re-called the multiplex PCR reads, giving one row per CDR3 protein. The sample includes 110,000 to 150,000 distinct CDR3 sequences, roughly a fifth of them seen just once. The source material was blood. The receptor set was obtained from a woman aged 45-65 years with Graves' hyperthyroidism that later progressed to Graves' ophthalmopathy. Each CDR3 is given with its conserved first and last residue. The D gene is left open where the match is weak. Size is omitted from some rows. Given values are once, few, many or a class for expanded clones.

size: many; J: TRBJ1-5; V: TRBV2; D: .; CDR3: CASQQGTTNQPQHF; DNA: TGTGCCAGCCAGCAGGGAACCACTAATCAGCCCCAGCATTTT
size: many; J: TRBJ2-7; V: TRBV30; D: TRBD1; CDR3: CAWSRQGPYEQYF; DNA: TGTGCCTGGAGTCGACAGGGTCCCTACGAGCAGTACTTC
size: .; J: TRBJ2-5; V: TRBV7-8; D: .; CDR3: CASSIRDPQYQETQYF; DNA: TGTGCCAGCAGCATCCGGGACCCCCAGTACCAAGAGACCCAGTACTTC
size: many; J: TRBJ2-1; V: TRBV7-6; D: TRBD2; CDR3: CASSLVAGLAEPDGRSTEQFF; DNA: TGTGCCAGCAGCTTAGTAGCGGGACTAGCGGAACCGGACGGAAGGAGCACTGAGCAGTTCTTC
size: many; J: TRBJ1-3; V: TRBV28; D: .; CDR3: CASSPGILQNTIYF; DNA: TGTGCCAGCAGTCCGGGGATATTGCAAAACACCATATATTTT
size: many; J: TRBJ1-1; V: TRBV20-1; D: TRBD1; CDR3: CSTTGGNTEAFF; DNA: TGCAGTACCACAGGGGGAAACACTGAAGCTTTCTTT
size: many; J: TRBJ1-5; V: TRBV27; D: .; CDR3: CASSLGRPKNSNQPQHF; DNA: TGTGCCAGCAGTTTGGGGCGTCCGAAGAATAGCAATCAGCCCCAGCATTTT
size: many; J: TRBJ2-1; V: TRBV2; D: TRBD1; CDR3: CANRQGSNEQFF; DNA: TGTGCCAATCGACAGGGGTCCAATGAGCAGTTCTTC
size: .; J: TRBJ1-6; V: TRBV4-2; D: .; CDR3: CASSQDGGGGRSPLHF; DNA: TGTGCCAGCAGCCAAGATGGGGGGGGAGGAAGGTCACCCCTCCACTTT
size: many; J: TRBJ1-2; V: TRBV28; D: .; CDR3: CASSPGPNYGYTF; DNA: TGTGCCAGCAGTCCGGGTCCTAACTATGGCTACACCTTC
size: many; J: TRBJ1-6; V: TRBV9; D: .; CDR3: CASSVSGTPENSPLHF; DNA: TGTGCCAGCAGCGTCAGTGGGACACCGGAAAATTCACCCCTCCACTTT
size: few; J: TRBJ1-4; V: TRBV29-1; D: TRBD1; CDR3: CSVQTGRSANEKLFF; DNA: TGCAGCGTTCAGACAGGGAGATCCGCTAATGAAAAACTGTTTTTT
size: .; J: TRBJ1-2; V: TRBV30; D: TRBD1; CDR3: CAWSVLGQGAGGYTF; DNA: TGTGCCTGGAGTGTACTAGGACAGGGGGCCGGTGGCTACACCTTC
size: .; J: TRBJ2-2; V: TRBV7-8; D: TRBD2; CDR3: CASSLKGTSGPNTGELFF; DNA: TGTGCCAGCAGCTTAAAAGGGACTAGCGGTCCTAACACCGGGGAGCTGTTTTTT
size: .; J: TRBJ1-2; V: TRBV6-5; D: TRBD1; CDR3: CASSFLGQGRVYGYTF; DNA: TGTGCCAGCAGTTTCCTTGGACAGGGGAGGGTGTATGGCTACACCTTC
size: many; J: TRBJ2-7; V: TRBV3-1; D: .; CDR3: CASSQEPELSYEQYF; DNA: TGTGCCAGCAGCCAAGAGCCGGAGTTGTCCTACGAGCAGTACTTC
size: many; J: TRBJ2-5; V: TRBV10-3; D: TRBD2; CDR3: CAISAGLAGRETQYF; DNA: TGTGCCATCAGCGCGGGACTAGCGGGACGCGAGACCCAGTACTTC
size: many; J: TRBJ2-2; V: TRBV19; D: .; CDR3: CASSTHGGRTGELFF; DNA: TGTGCCAGTAGTACCCACGGAGGGAGGACCGGGGAGCTGTTTTTT
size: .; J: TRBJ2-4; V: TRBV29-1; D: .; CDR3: CSVVERKGGDIQYF; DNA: TGCAGCGTTGTGGAGCGAAAGGGAGGAGACATTCAGTACTTC
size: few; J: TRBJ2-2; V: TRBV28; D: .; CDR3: CASRPAAGNTGELFF; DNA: TGTGCCAGCAGGCCGGCAGCGGGGAACACCGGGGAGCTGTTTTTT
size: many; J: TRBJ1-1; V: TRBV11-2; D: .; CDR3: CASSTLTEAFF; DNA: TGTGCCAGCAGCACCCTAACTGAAGCTTTCTTT
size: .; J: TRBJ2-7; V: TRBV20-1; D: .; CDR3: CSARDPSATTYEQYF; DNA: TGCAGTGCTAGAGATCCATCCGCAACCACCTACGAGCAGTACTTC
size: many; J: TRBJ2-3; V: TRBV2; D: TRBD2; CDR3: CASSSGTSGTDTQYF; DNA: TGTGCCAGCAGCTCCGGGACTAGCGGCACAGATACGCAGTATTTT
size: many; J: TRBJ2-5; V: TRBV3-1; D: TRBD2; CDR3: CASSQDPSSGRYETQYF; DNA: TGTGCCAGCAGCCAAGACCCCTCTAGCGGGAGGTATGAGACCCAGTACTTC
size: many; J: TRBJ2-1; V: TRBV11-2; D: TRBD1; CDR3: CASSFKGGYAYNEQFF; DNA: TGTGCCAGCAGCTTTAAAGGGGGCTATGCGTACAATGAGCAGTTCTTC
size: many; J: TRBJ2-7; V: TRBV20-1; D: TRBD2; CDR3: CSARREGIYEQYF; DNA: TGCAGTGCTAGGCGGGAGGGGATCTACGAGCAGTACTTC
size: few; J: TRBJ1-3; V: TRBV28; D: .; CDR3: CASSFSGLGVSGNTIYF; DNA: TGTGCCAGCAGTTTTTCGGGCTTAGGGGTGTCTGGAAACACCATATATTTT
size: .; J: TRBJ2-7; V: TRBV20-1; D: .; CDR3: CSAREGMFDSLSYEQYF; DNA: TGCAGTGCTAGAGAAGGCATGTTTGACAGCCTCTCCTACGAGCAGTACTTC
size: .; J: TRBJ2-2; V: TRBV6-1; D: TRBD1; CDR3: CASSRTGTGRTAGELFF; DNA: TGTGCCAGCAGTCGAACCGGGACAGGAAGAACAGCCGGGGAGCTGTTTTTT
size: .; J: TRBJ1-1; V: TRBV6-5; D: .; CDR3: CASSYRDGGRPVAFF; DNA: TGTGCCAGCAGTTACAGGGATGGTGGTCGGCCGGTGGCTTTCTTT
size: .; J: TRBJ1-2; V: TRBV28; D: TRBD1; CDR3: CASRRNRGQGVRTF; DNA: TGTGCCAGCAGACGTAACCGGGGACAGGGGGTTCGCACCTTC
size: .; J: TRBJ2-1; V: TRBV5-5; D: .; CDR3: CASNQRGGSSYNEQFF; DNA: TGTGCCAGCAACCAGAGAGGGGGGAGCTCCTACAATGAGCAGTTCTTC
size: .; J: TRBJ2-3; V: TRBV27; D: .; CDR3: CASSSSGQGTDTQYF; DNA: TGTGCCAGCAGTTCCTCGGGACAAGGCACAGATACGCAGTATTTT
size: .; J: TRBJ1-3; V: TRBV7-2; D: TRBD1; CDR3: CASLSGTGRNTIYF; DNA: TGTGCCAGCTTATCCGGGACAGGGAGGAACACCATATATTTT
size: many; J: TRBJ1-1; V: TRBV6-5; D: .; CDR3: CASSYLVGMNTEAFF; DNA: TGTGCCAGCAGTTACTTGGTAGGGATGAACACTGAAGCTTTCTTT
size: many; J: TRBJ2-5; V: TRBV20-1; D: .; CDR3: CSASATGVDAETQYF; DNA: TGCAGTGCGTCCGCGACGGGAGTGGATGCGGAGACCCAGTACTTC
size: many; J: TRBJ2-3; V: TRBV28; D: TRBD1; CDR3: CASSSGTGGPDTQYF; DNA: TGTGCCAGCAGCTCCGGGACAGGGGGCCCAGATACGCAGTATTTT
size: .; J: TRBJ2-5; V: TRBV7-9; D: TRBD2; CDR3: CASSETSGGQETQYF; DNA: TGTGCCAGCAGCGAGACTAGCGGGGGACAAGAGACCCAGTACTTC
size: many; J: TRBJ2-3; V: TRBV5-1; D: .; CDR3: CASSRSGTDTQYF; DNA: TGCGCCAGCAGCCGTAGCGGCACAGATACGCAGTATTTT
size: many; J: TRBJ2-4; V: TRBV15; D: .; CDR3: CATSRGRLENIQYF; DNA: TGTGCCACCAGCCGGGGGCGGCTAGAGAACATTCAGTACTTC
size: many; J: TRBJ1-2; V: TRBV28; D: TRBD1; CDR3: CASRGTGTGDYGYTF; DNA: TGTGCCAGCAGGGGGACCGGGACAGGGGACTATGGCTACACCTTC
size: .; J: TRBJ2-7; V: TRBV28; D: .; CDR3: CASRQTQYEQYF; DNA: TGTGCCAGCAGGCAGACACAGTACGAGCAGTACTTC
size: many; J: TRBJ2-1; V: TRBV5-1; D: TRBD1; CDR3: CASSSLRDRGNNEQFF; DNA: TGCGCCAGCAGTTCTCTCCGGGACAGGGGGAACAATGAGCAGTTCTTC
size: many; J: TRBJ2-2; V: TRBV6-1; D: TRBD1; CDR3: CASSKPGQSTGELFF; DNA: TGTGCCAGCAGTAAACCGGGACAGTCCACCGGGGAGCTGTTTTTT
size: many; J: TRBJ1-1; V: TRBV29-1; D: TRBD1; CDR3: CSGSPGTGNTEAFF; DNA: TGCAGCGGGTCCCCCGGGACAGGGAACACTGAAGCTTTCTTT
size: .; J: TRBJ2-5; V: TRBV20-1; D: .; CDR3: CSANRNQETQYF; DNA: TGCAGTGCAAACAGGAACCAAGAGACCCAGTACTTC
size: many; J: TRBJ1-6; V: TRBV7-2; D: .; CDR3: CASSLTSGNSPLHF; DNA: TGTGCCAGCAGCTTAACGAGTGGGAATTCACCCCTCCACTTT
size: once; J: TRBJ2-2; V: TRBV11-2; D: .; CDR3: CASSLTQGLNTGELFF; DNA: TGTGCCAGCAGCTTAACTCAAGGACTCAACACCGGGGAGCTGTTTTTT
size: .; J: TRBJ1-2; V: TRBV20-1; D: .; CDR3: CSARGGGTDYGYTF; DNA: TGCAGTGCTAGAGGCGGCGGAACAGACTATGGCTACACCTTC
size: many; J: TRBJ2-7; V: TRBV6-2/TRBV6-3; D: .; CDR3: CASSYSSNEEQYF; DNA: TGTGCCAGCAGTTACTCGAGTAATGAAGAGCAGTACTTC